This TCR beta chain is drawn from a study of blood T cell repertoires in COVID-19. On the study more broadly: The United States, Italy and Spain supplied acute and convalescent COVID-19 samples.

The CDR3 is 17 residues long. Per the germline V gene, CDR1 is MNHNY and CDR2 is SVGAGI (reference sequence). Losses at the gene ends were 5 bases for V and 0 bases for J; bases not matched to a gene: 6. Only in-frame clones appear in the TCRdb table, and some are missing; sequencing was by immunoSEQ multiplex PCR. The profile shows approximately 260,000 clones, roughly 80% of them singletons. The source of this sequence is a man aged 45-65 years who had recovered from COVID-19. The chain employs TRBV6-6 and TRBJ1-5, with 11 bases fitting TRBD1. Sequencing input: PBMCs or T cells enriched from blood (not recorded which). Here the CDR3 DNA reads TGTGCCAGCAGTCCCGGGACAGGGGGTGATAGCAATCAGCCCCAGCATTTT. Translating gives CASSPGTGGDSNQPQHF.